The sequence of this T cell receptor (beta chain) was determined in a study of cytomegalovirus exposure and HLA in healthy donors. Study-level results: According to reports, the classifier identified cytomegalovirus status with high specificity and sensitivity. Cytomegalovirus association was assigned to over 150 TCR beta chains.

The ends lost 5 bases at V and 0 bases at J; junction bases unmatched: 8. This CDR3 has 15 residues. Germline V gene data show CDR1 as SGHRS and CDR2 as YFSETQ. Sequencing was performed with immunoSEQ multiplex PCR; in TCRdb, only in-frame clones are kept and a portion is missing. Here the sample spans 90,000 to 100,000 clones, about 88% being singletons. Concerning this clone: What it recognizes is unknown.

The rearrangement links TRBV5-1 to TRBJ2-7, with 7 bases lining up with TRBD1. The sequence was collected from a young man in good health and CMV-seropositive. Sequencing was done on a sample of PBMCs. The CDR3 nucleotides are TGCGCCAGCAGACTGGACAGGACAACCTCCTACGAGCAGTACTTC. It codes for CASRLDRTTSYEQYF.